This T cell receptor (beta chain) was observed in a study of cytomegalovirus exposure and HLA in healthy donors. Turning to the study itself: An analysis done earlier identified around 100 million unique TCR beta sequences from about 179 million T cells.

This clone appeared a few times. Its specificity is unknown. Overall study findings and caveats: Later on, an analysis tied about 17,000 TCR beta sequences to HLA alleles at 0.05 false discovery rate.

PCR used 60 Vbeta primers and 13 Jbeta primers. The repertoire was sequenced with immunoSEQ multiplex PCR; TCRdb's copy has only in-frame clones and lacks some. Counted here are about 200,000 clones, 75% to 90% occurring once; the ten biggest clones make up around 0.3%. This CDR3 has 16 amino acids. The ends were cut back, 5 bases at V and 0 bases at J, with 11 bases in the middle. The germline V gene encodes CDR1 SNHLY and CDR2 FYNNEI. The sequence was collected from a woman in her twenties or thirties in good health and CMV-seronegative. Sequencing was performed on PBMCs. The chain is built from TRBV2 and TRBJ2-6, with a possible D match to TRBD1 (6 bases). In DNA form, the CDR3 reads TGTGCCAGCAGTCTGACAGGTAGCTCTGGGGCCAACGTCCTGACTTTC. It specifies CASSLTGSSGANVLTF.